Each of the 16 T cell receptor beta chains below was sequenced from the same sample in a study of blood T cell repertoires in COVID-19. The data were produced by immunoSEQ multiplex PCR, yet TCRdb's version contains in-frame clones alone and is incomplete. The profile shows approximately 69,000 clones, approximately 87% of them singletons. The sequenced sample consisted of peripheral blood. All receptors derive from a woman over 75 with acute or convalescent COVID-19.

The chain employs TRBV5-5 and TRBJ2-5; a weak D match, TRBD1 (5 bases). Germline V CDR1 and CDR2: SGHKS, YYEKEE (reference sequence). This CDR3 has 12 residues. V dropped 0 bases and J dropped 7 bases, with 7 bases sitting between them. CDR3 nucleotide sequence: TGTGCCAGCAGCTTGGACCAGGGGACCCAGTACTTC. Its protein product is CASSLDQGTQYF. The variable domain in full, completed from reference TRBV5-5 and TRBJ2-5, reads DAGVTQSPTHLIKTRGQQVTLRCSPISGHKSVSWYQQVLGQGPQFIFQYYEKEERGRGNFPDRFSARQFPNYSSELNVNALLLGDSALYLCASSLDQGTQYFGPGTRLLVL.

J is TRBJ1-1 and V is TRBV9, with D hard to call. Deletions cut 1 base from V and 3 bases from J, with 7 bases between. The CDR3 is 13 amino acids. Looked up from germline, CDR1 is SGDLS and CDR2 is YYNGEE. The CDR3, as DNA: TGTGCCAGCAGCGTAAAATCGGACACTGAAGCTTTCTTT. It translates to CASSVKSDTEAFF. Full variable domain (rest looked up from reference TRBV9 and TRBJ1-1): DSGVTQTPKHLITATGQRVTLRCSPRSGDLSVYWYQQSLDQGLQFLIQYYNGEERAKGNILERFSAQQFPDLHSELNLSSLELGDSALYFCASSVKSDTEAFFGQGTRLTVV.

The table lists this clone with a few counts. The CDR3 bases are TGTGCCAGCAGCCAGCGGAGTGTGAACACTGAAGCTTTCTTT. As protein: CASSQRSVNTEAFF. The chain is built from TRBV3-1 (or the pseudogene TRBV3-2) and TRBJ1-1; D uncertain. The CDR3 totals 14 residues. Trimming took 3 bases from V and 0 from J, leaving 8 bases between them. Germline V lookup: CDR1 LGHDT, CDR2 YNNKEL (reference sequence).

This clone was seen more than once but under ten times. The chain combines TRBV6-5 with TRBJ1-5; D gene ambiguous. CDR1 and CDR2 from the germline V gene are MNHEY and SVGAGI. The V end lost 7 bases, the J end lost 4 bases, and 8 bases lay between the germline ends. This CDR3 contains 12 residues. In DNA form, the CDR3 reads TGTGCCAGCAATCACATGAATCAGCCCCAGCATTTT. Translation: CASNHMNQPQHF.

The chain combines TRBV3-1 (or the pseudogene TRBV3-2) with TRBJ1-1, with D unresolved. The germline CDR1 and CDR2 sequences are LGHDT and YNNKEL (reference sequence). This CDR3 contains 11 residues. V lost 6 bases, J lost 7 bases, and 9 bases lay in between. CDR3 sequence (DNA): TGTGCCAGCAGTGGGCTGAATGAAGCTTTCTTT. It codes for CASSGLNEAFF.

The V gene is TRBV28, the J gene TRBJ1-1, with D possibly TRBD1 on 6 matching bases. V lost 5 bases and J 9 bases, leaving 13 bases between the germline ends. Germline CDR1 reads MDHEN; CDR2 reads SYDVKM. This CDR3 contains 12 residues. The CDR3 loop reads CASSTGSVKAFF. The CDR3 DNA reads TGTGCCAGCAGTACAGGGAGCGTAAAAGCTTTCTTT.

The rearrangement uses TRBV6-6 and TRBJ2-7; D call uncertain. In germline, CDR1 is MNHNY, CDR2 SVGAGI (reference sequence). The CDR3 is 11 amino acids. V lost 4 bases and J lost 3, with 4 bases in between. The CDR3 bases are TGTGCCAGCAGTTCTATCTACGAGCAGTACTTC. It translates to CASSSIYEQYF.

The chain links TRBV2 to TRBJ1-1; D gene unclear. CDR1 and CDR2 (germline): SNHLY, FYNNEI. This CDR3 comprises 14 residues. V lost 6 bases, J lost 1 base, and 12 bases lay in between. CDR3 protein: CASRQQSTNTEAFF. CDR3 nucleotide sequence: TGTGCCAGCAGACAACAGAGTACGAACACTGAAGCTTTCTTT.

The chain couples TRBV27 to TRBJ1-2; 7 nucleotides line up with TRBD1. The length of the CDR3 is 13 residues. V lost 6 bases and J lost 1; bases outside the gene matches: 2. CDR1 and CDR2 from the germline V gene are MNHEY and SMNVEV (reference sequence). This CDR3 reads CASSRQGNYGYTF. CDR3 nucleotides: TGTGCCAGCAGCCGACAGGGTAACTATGGCTACACCTTC.

This clone was picked up one time. The CDR3: CASSLVWAGETQYF. For the CDR3, the DNA is TGTGCCAGCAGCTTAGTGTGGGCCGGAGAGACCCAGTACTTC. The chain joins TRBV7-9 to TRBJ2-5; no reliable D call. This CDR3 comprises 14 residues. The germline CDR1 and CDR2 sequences are SEHNR and FQNEAQ (reference sequence). V lost 1 base and J 4 bases, leaving 10 bases between the germline ends.

The V call is TRBV6-1, the J call TRBJ1-2; D is uncertain. The CDR3 runs to 15 residues. Germline values: CDR1 MNHNS, CDR2 SASEGT. The V gene lost 0 bases and the J gene lost 4 bases, with 12 bases spanning the gap. CDR3 bases: TGTGCCAGCAGTGAAGCCGGACTGGGTGCCTATGGCTACACCTTC. Protein product: CASSEAGLGAYGYTF.

This chain uses TRBV3-1 (or the pseudogene TRBV3-2) with TRBJ2-5; D is unresolved. The ends were cut back, 1 base at V and 5 bases at J, with 11 bases in the middle. This CDR3 spans 14 amino acids. From germline, CDR1 is LGHDT and CDR2 YNNKEL (reference sequence). Here the CDR3 DNA reads TGTGCCAGCAGCCAAGCCTCGGCAGCGGAGACCCAGTACTTC. Translated: CASSQASAAETQYF.

The chain carries TRBV7-9 and TRBJ2-1; tentatively, D is TRBD2 (6 bases). The CDR3 covers 16 residues. From germline, CDR1 is SEHNR and CDR2 FQNEAQ (reference sequence). V dropped 5 bases and J dropped 3 bases, with 17 bases sitting between them. The CDR3 protein is CASSTLPAGRYNEQFF. The CDR3 DNA reads TGTGCCAGCAGCACCCTCCCCGCGGGGCGCTACAATGAGCAGTTCTTC.

The chain links TRBV7-9 to TRBJ2-7, with 8 bases fitting TRBD1. Germline trimming cut 1 base from V and 6 bases from J; bases unmatched to any gene: 2. The CDR3 is made up of 13 amino acids. Germline V gives CDR1 SEHNR, CDR2 FQNEAQ (reference sequence). The CDR3 loop is CASSLGTGREQYF. The CDR3 coding sequence is TGTGCCAGCAGCTTAGGGACAGGGCGCGAGCAGTACTTC.

This clone has a handful of counts. The chain joins TRBV9 to TRBJ2-7; TRBD1 matches 9 bases. CDR1 and CDR2 (germline): SGDLS, YYNGEE. There are 15 residues in the CDR3. With V trimmed by 0 bases and J by 5 bases, 6 bases remained unmatched. Written as DNA, the CDR3 is TGTGCCAGCAGCGTAGAGGGGACAGGGAGGCACGAGCAGTACTTC. Protein sequence: CASSVEGTGRHEQYF. The variable domain in full, completed from reference TRBV9 and TRBJ2-7, reads DSGVTQTPKHLITATGQRVTLRCSPRSGDLSVYWYQQSLDQGLQFLIQYYNGEERAKGNILERFSAQQFPDLHSELNLSSLELGDSALYFCASSVEGTGRHEQYFGPGTRLTVT.

The chain couples TRBV7-3 to TRBJ2-5; a possible D gene is TRBD1 (6 bases). Germline V lookup: CDR1 SGHTA, CDR2 FQGTGA. The CDR3 runs to 14 residues. Trimming took 1 base from V and 4 from J, leaving 10 bases between them. The CDR3 nucleotides are TGTGCCAGCAGCTTAAGGGGCAGGGGAGAGACCCAGTACTTC. This encodes CASSLRGRGETQYF. Looking up the rest from reference TRBV7-3 and TRBJ2-5 gives the full variable domain: GAGVSQTPSNKVTEKGKYVELRCDPISGHTALYWYRQSLGQGPEFLIYFQGTGAADDSGLPNDRFFAVRPEGSVSTLKIQRTERGDSAVYLCASSLRGRGETQYFGPGTRLLVL.